Here is one T cell receptor beta chain with its context. The antigen this receptor binds is unknown. No much larger clonotype is one base removed from it; base qualities were not supplied. This sample was included in a study of blood T cell repertoires in COVID-19 (dated by TCRdb to about 2020). Background for the entire study: Samples covering the acute and convalescent phases of COVID-19 were provided by collaborators in the United States, Italy and Spain. Subjects who had been exposed to COVID-19, were actively infected with it, or had recovered from it provided the deeply sampled blood TCRbeta repertoires that made up the dataset. Where HLA class I and class II types were available, the types were taken from metadata supplied by the sample provider, not from assay-based typing. The repertoires were released in a freely available public database meant as a resource for research on the immune response to SARS-CoV-2. The samples were drawn from two sources: the first 160 participants of the ongoing ImmuneRACE study, and fewer than 1,500 subjects contributed by 6 global collaborators. The material from the prospective study consisted of cDNA or gDNA derived from T cells, B-cell-depleted T cells, or PBMCs. The sample metadata nearly always contained a de-identified subject ID, COVID-19 status, age in years and sex.

The germline ends are 6 bases apart after V is trimmed by 2 bases and J by 4 bases. The CDR3 measures 13 amino acids from cysteine to phenylalanine. Only the CDR3 DNA is retained, 39 bases long and in frame from the first base. Taken from the germline V gene (reference sequence), the CDR1 and CDR2 loops are MNHEY and SMNVEV. On the study overall, not on this receptor specifically: The amount of clinical and demographic metadata varied by source and participant and was provided uncurated.

The immunoSEQ Assay, a bias-controlled multiplex PCR, was used to amplify TCRbeta CDR3 regions from genomic DNA. In the original analysis: Nucleated cell counts per sample were estimated from amplification of reference gene primers within the assay. To quantify the absolute abundance of each unique TCRbeta CDR3 rearrangement, sequence reads were collapsed and filtered. For each sample, productive Simpson clonality was calculated as the square root of Simpson's diversity index over productive rearrangements. TCRdb holds this immuneACCESS table with in-frame rearrangements only. Some clones are missing; in checked studies, unresolved V genes explain under half, and the rest has no known cause. The D gene and trimming were derived from the DNA, and the V and J assignments and clone size from that table. This sample gives 200,000 to 300,000 clones in total; 84% of them show up just once. The ten largest account for about 4% of the sample.

Each collaborating institution followed its own protocols to collect whole blood in K2EDTA tubes. Collaborator samples were shipped for TCRbeta analysis as frozen whole blood, isolated PBMCs, or DNA extracted from either sample type. The rearrangement joined TRBV27 to TRBJ1-5, with no confidently assigned D gene. The source is a man aged 45-60 years with acute or convalescent COVID-19. Sequenced material: peripheral blood. The nucleotide sequence reads as follows: TGTGCCAGCAGTTTAGCGGGAAATCAGCCCCAGCATTTT. This codes for CASSLAGNQPQHF.